The source of this T cell receptor (beta chain) is a study of T cells after yellow fever vaccination (dated 2019 in TCRdb). In the study overall: The SMART-Seq v4 Ultra Low Input RNA kit was used to prepare libraries from fractions with low cell numbers. Bulk PBMC replicates and cell subsets were isolated from blood drawn at multiple timepoints before and after both primary and secondary immunization. Two healthy male donors, one aged 18 to 30 and one aged 30 to 40 years, were included in the cohort. To follow T-cell clones before and after both primary and booster YFV17D yellow fever vaccination, bulk TCR alpha and beta repertoires underwent longitudinal sequencing. On the study overall, not on this receptor specifically: A small fraction of clonotypes appeared in both the CD4 and CD8 compartments, likely as a result of convergent recombination. Because only a couple of donors were included in the study, the extent to which the findings can be generalized is limited. The secondary T-cell response was weaker than the primary response but faster, peaking on day 5 instead of day 15. Because abundant contaminating clonotypes from the bulk population could be contained in FACS-sorted repertoires, computational filtering was required. Most clones expanded after primary vaccination were re-detected after the booster (96% of CD4 and around 88% of CD8), suggesting broad memory maintenance.

For this clonotype: It lacks a known antigen. Per-nucleotide qualities are absent, and no much larger clonotype sits a single base away.

TCR cDNA was made using 5'RACE template switching, a step that added a universal primer site and unique molecular identifiers. Priming of cDNA synthesis was performed from both the TCR alpha and TCR beta constant segments. Two PCR steps were used to amplify libraries, with sample barcodes and sequencing adapters being added in the second step. Libraries were sequenced on Illumina HiSeq 2500 (2x100 bp) or NovaSeq (2x150 bp). In the original analysis: Reads were demultiplexed and collapsed into UMI consensus sequences with MIGEC, and V(D)J alignment was performed with MiXCR. Clonotypes responding to the vaccine were identified with edgeR on replicate PBMC samples, with the criteria of FDR below 0.01 and a log2 fold change above 5 up to day 15. Each bulk clonotype was labeled CD4 or CD8 based on which sequenced repertoire, CD4 or CD8, contained the clonotype at higher abundance. TCRdb cleaned the public reads at Q25 with fastp, built clones with MiXCR and kept in-frame beta chains. Every entry covers one CDR3 protein and lists the most common genes and DNA from its rows. It is TCRdb's table, rather than the study itself, that gives the V and J calls and clone size. The table for this sample lists about 330,000 distinct CDR3 sequences; about 7.8% of them were counted only once. Around 17% of the sample lies in the top ten.

The meaning of the sample's treatment or condition label: live attenuated yellow fever vaccine strain. At every blood-draw timepoint, two biological replicates of bulk PBMCs were collected. A standard Ficoll-Paque protocol was used to isolate PBMCs from peripheral blood. TriZol was used to extract RNA from bulk PBMCs, from CD4 and CD8 fractions, and from dextramer-positive and dextramer-negative fractions. The TCR sequence derives from a man aged 18 to 29 who received the YFV17D yellow fever vaccine. This specimen was PBMCs, taken about 41 days after the first yellow fever vaccination.

The nucleotide sequence is TGTGCCGTCCAGGGAGGGGCCAAGAACACCGGGGAGCTGTTTTTT. This encodes CAVQGGAKNTGELFF. Here the chain combines TRBV10-3 and TRBJ2-2; 7 middle bases align to TRBD2. CDR1 and CDR2, per the germline V gene, are ENHRY and SYGVKD. Trimming takes 11 bases off V and 1 base off J; junction bases not matched to a gene: 10. From the cysteine through the phenylalanine, the CDR3 covers 15 amino acids. Only the CDR3 DNA stays, 45 bases, in frame from base 1.